The entry that follows covers one T cell receptor (beta chain) sequence. What it binds is not known. This sample is drawn from a study of blood T cells in healthy people across ages. The germline V gene encodes CDR1 DFQATT and CDR2 SNEGSKA (reference sequence). This CDR3 contains 12 residues. The V and J ends lost 3 bases and 1 base respectively, with 6 bases between them. Study outcomes and limitations: Versus aged donors, long-lived donors had higher diversity and more naive CD4+ cells. Changes in expanded clonotypes were possibly confounded, as the CMV status of donors was unknown.

For the second PCR, which ran for roughly 7 to 11 cycles, a sample-barcoded 5' primer and a J-beta primer mix were used. TCRdb analysed the 5' RACE reads with MiXCR anew, one entry per CDR3 protein. Of hundreds of thousands of distinct CDR3 sequences listed, roughly 50% are singletons. The J gene is TRBJ1-1, the V gene TRBV20-1, with no clear D. Input material: blood. This clonotype was sampled from a man aged 25 to 40 in good health. CDR3 in DNA: TGCAGTGCTAGGTTCGCGAACACTGAAGCTTTCTTT. Translation gives CSARFANTEAFF.